This T cell receptor beta chain was captured in a study of blood T cell repertoires in COVID-19. Study in general: Both acute and convalescent COVID-19 samples were obtained from the United States, Italy and Spain.

V was pared by 6 bases and J by 5 bases, with 10 bases between. CDR1 is MGHDK, CDR2 SYGVNS, per germline. The CDR3 consists of 13 residues. Authors' methods: Estimated nucleated cell counts came from reference gene primer amplification. The table came from immunoSEQ multiplex PCR; TCRdb's copy has only in-frame clones and leaves some out. That table supplies the V and J calls and clone size; D and trimming were determined from the DNA. The sample holds 250,000 to 350,000 clones; 86% are singletons and the top ten take less than 3%. Sequencing used peripheral blood. V and J are TRBV25-1 and TRBJ1-4, with D tentatively TRBD1 (5 bases). The origin of this receptor is a young woman with active or convalescent COVID-19. CDR3 sequence reads: CASSEEGNEKLFF. CDR3 nucleotides: TGTGCCAGCAGCGAGGAGGGGAATGAAAAACTGTTTTTT.